The 16 T cell receptor beta chains reported below all come from one sample, sequenced in a study of blood T cell repertoires in COVID-19. Data came from immunoSEQ multiplex PCR; TCRdb stores just in-frame clones and leaves some out. The data hold a few hundred thousand clones, with about 88% observed a single time. The sample was peripheral blood. The receptors derive from a woman aged 40 to 50 who had recovered from COVID-19.

The chain uses TRBV5-1 and TRBJ2-3, with 10 bases identical to TRBD2. The CDR3 contains 18 residues. Germline V gives CDR1 SGHRS, CDR2 YFSETQ. V lost 4 bases and J lost 5; bases outside the gene matches: 16. In nucleotides, the CDR3 is TGCGCCAGCAGCCCCGGGATGGGAGCGGGGGGGCCATTAGATACGCAGTATTTT. Translation: CASSPGMGAGGPLDTQYF.

Remarks on this clone: The sample holds other DNA sequences that translate to the same CDR3. This chain uses TRBV6-5 with TRBJ1-5, with D unclear. The CDR3 runs to 14 residues. Germline CDR1 and CDR2: MNHEY and SVGAGI. Between the trimmed V and J ends, which lost 2 bases and 4 bases, there was a span of 9 bases. In DNA, the CDR3 is TGTGCCAGCAGTTACGGCGCGGGGAATCAGCCCCAGCATTTT. This translates into CASSYGAGNQPQHF.

V is TRBV7-2 and J is TRBJ2-5; perhaps TRBD1 as D (7 bases). This CDR3 region has 15 residues. The V end was cut by 7 bases, the J end by 5 bases, with 20 bases between. The germline V gene has CDR1 SGHTA and CDR2 FQGNSA. The CDR3 loop reads CASNGGKGAVETQYF. CDR3 nucleotides: TGTGCCAGCAACGGAGGGAAGGGGGCTGTGGAGACCCAGTACTTC.

The J gene is TRBJ1-2, the V gene TRBV29-1, with D unresolved. The CDR3 covers 13 residues. V was clipped by 6 bases and J by 2 bases, with 13 bases between them. Germline V CDR1 and CDR2: SQVTM, ANQGSEA. CDR3 in amino acids: CSVSGASNYGYTF. The CDR3 DNA reads as TGCAGCGTCTCAGGTGCGTCGAACTATGGCTACACCTTC. Using reference TRBV29-1 and TRBJ1-2 for the parts outside the CDR3, the full variable domain is SAVISQKPSRDICQRGTSLTIQCQVDSQVTMMFWYRQQPGQSLTLIATANQGSEATYESGFVIDKFPISRPNLTFSTLTVSNMSPEDSSIYLCSVSGASNYGYTFGSGTRLTVV.

The chain has TRBV27 and TRBJ1-2, with TRBD1 as a possible D gene (6 bases). The CDR3 is made up of 13 amino acids. Per the germline V gene, CDR1 is MNHEY and CDR2 is SMNVEV (reference sequence). Between the trimmed V and J ends, which lost 8 bases and 6 bases, there was a span of 16 bases. CDR3 in amino acids: CASGRTGFNGYTF. The CDR3 DNA sequence: TGTGCCAGCGGAAGAACAGGGTTCAATGGCTACACCTTC.

The gene calls are TRBV10-2 and TRBJ2-7; D is uncertain. The CDR3 length is 14 residues. The germline V gene has CDR1 WSHSY and CDR2 SAAADI. V was clipped by 3 bases and J by 0 bases, with 9 bases between them. The CDR3: CASSEAPLSYEQYF. DNA for the CDR3: TGCGCCAGCAGTGAAGCTCCCCTCTCCTACGAGCAGTACTTC.

This sequence joins TRBV6-6 and TRBJ1-5, with D possibly TRBD1 on 6 matching bases. Trimming took off 5 bases at V and 0 bases at J, with 14 bases between the two ends. The CDR3 covers 16 residues. Germline loops: CDR1 MNHNY, CDR2 SVGAGI (reference sequence). The CDR3 sequence is CASSKRDIDSNQPQHF. DNA of the CDR3: TGTGCCAGCAGTAAACGGGACATTGATAGCAATCAGCCCCAGCATTTT.

The chain links TRBV2 to TRBJ2-5; 7 bases align to TRBD1. Germline V gives CDR1 SNHLY, CDR2 FYNNEI. Losses at the gene ends were 7 bases for V and 5 bases for J; bases not matched to a gene: 13. The CDR3 is 15 residues long. CDR3 nucleotide sequence: TGTGCCAGCACCCCAACTTCAGGGGGAAGGGAGACCCAGTACTTC. Its protein is CASTPTSGGRETQYF.

With regard to this clone: Germline and junction disagree at one end, which may indicate a read error. The CDR3: CASSQDPGDLHDF. CDR3 DNA: TGTGCCAGCAGCCAAGATCCAGGGGACCTGCATGATTTT. V is TRBV3-1 (or the pseudogene TRBV3-2) and J is TRBJ2-3; tentatively, D is TRBD1 (6 bases). The CDR3 has 13 residues. The germline gives CDR1 LGHDT, CDR2 YNNKEL (reference sequence).

The CDR3 DNA sequence: TGTGCCAGCAGCCCACGGACAGGGAGGATAACCTACAATGAGCAGTTCTTC. Its translation: CASSPRTGRITYNEQFF. J is TRBJ2-1 and V is TRBV11-3, with 8 bases aligning to TRBD1. This CDR3 contains 17 residues. Germline V gene lookup returns CDR1 SGHNT and CDR2 YENEEA. V shed 5 bases, J shed 2 bases, and the junction held 11 bases outside the gene matches.

DNA of the CDR3: TGCGCCAGCAGCGCCACTAGCGGGGGGTCGTACCAAGAGACCCAGTACTTC. This translates into CASSATSGGSYQETQYF. The V and J genes are TRBV5-1 and TRBJ2-5; TRBD2 matches 12 bases. Germline CDR1 and CDR2: SGHRS and YFSETQ. The CDR3 is 17 residues long. The trim removed 4 bases at V and 0 bases at J, leaving 7 bases unmatched.

CDR3 DNA sequence: TGTGCCAGCAACCGGGACAACAATAAGCAGTACGTC. It encodes CASNRDNNKQYV. The chain recombines TRBV2 with TRBJ2-7; possible D gene TRBD1, 6 bases. Germline V gene lookup returns CDR1 SNHLY and CDR2 FYNNEI. The CDR3 contains 12 residues. V lost 7 bases to trimming and J lost 8 bases, with 15 bases between them.

The V call is TRBV6-5, the J call TRBJ1-2, with D uncertain. This CDR3 contains 10 residues. Germline V gives CDR1 MNHEY, CDR2 SVGAGI. Between the trimmed V and J ends, which lost 10 bases and 7 bases, there was a span of 10 bases. Written as DNA, the CDR3 is TGTGCCACCCGTCGAGGTGGCTACACCTTC. Encoded protein: CATRRGGYTF.

The chain has TRBV5-4 and TRBJ2-1, with D unclear. Germline V gene sequence: CDR1 SGHNT, CDR2 YYREEE (reference sequence). CDR3 size: 12 residues. V was trimmed by 1 base and J by 9 bases, leaving 8 bases between them. CDR3 bases: TGTGCCAGCAGCTTGCAGGTCCGTGAGCAGTTCTTC. This translates into CASSLQVREQFF.

This clone has only a few counts. V is TRBV19 and J is TRBJ2-2, with 7 bases identical to TRBD1. The CDR3 runs to 14 residues. Trimming at V came to 4 bases and at J to 4 bases, leaving 3 bases not matched to a gene. Germline CDR1 LNHDA, CDR2 SQIVND (reference sequence). The CDR3 is CASSTWDSTGELFF. DNA of the CDR3: TGTGCCAGTAGTACCTGGGACAGCACCGGGGAGCTGTTTTTT. Together with reference TRBV19 and TRBJ2-2, the CDR3 gives the full variable domain: DGGITQSPKYLFRKEGQNVTLSCEQNLNHDAMYWYRQDPGQGLRLIYYSQIVNDFQKGDIAEGYSVSREKKESFPLTVTSAQKNPTAFYLCASSTWDSTGELFFGEGSRLTVL.

The rearrangement uses TRBV23-1 and TRBJ2-2; the match to TRBD2 covers 7 bases. TRBV23-1 is known as an ORF, though its function is uncertain. The J segment lost 4 bases and the V segment lost 0 bases, leaving 8 bases of the junction unmatched. This CDR3 is built from 17 residues. The CDR3 region has the DNA TGCGCCAGCAGTCAATCTTGGGACTACGAGGTCACCGGGGAGCTGTTTTTT. Residues: CASSQSWDYEVTGELFF.